Below, 3 T cell receptor beta chains from the same sample are listed, as sequenced in a study of T cells in Graves' hyperthyroidism and ophthalmopathy. The investigators amplified TCR beta CDR3 regions from RNA transcripts. The TCR CDR3 first-round RT-PCR relied on the HTBI primer set. TCRdb recomputed calls from the multiplex PCR reads with MiXCR, one row per CDR3 protein. The sample holds about 580,000 distinct CDR3 sequences; approximately 13% are singletons and the top ten take more than 5%. The sample taken for sequencing was blood. The source of these receptors is a woman aged 30 to 39 with Graves' hyperthyroidism that later progressed to Graves' ophthalmopathy.

This chain uses TRBV19 with TRBJ2-5; D may be TRBD1 or TRBD2 (6 bases each). The germline gives CDR1 LNHDA, CDR2 SQIVND (reference sequence). This CDR3 has 16 residues. V gave up 5 bases and J gave up 5 bases, with 21 bases separating them. The CDR3: CASSSGGGGQGETQYF. Here the CDR3 DNA reads TGTGCCAGTAGTTCCGGGGGTGGGGGGCAGGGGGAGACCCAGTACTTC.

This clonotype was recorded at least ten times. CDR3 sequence (DNA): TGTGCCAGCAGCATACTAGCGGGAGGGGGGACAGATACGCAGTATTTT. Protein product: CASSILAGGGTDTQYF. This chain joins TRBV7-8 and TRBJ2-3, with 13 positions matching TRBD2. The CDR3 extends over 16 amino acids. Trimming removed 5 bases from V and 3 bases from J; junction bases left unmatched: 5. Germline V gene lookup returns CDR1 SGHVS and CDR2 FQNEAQ.

The sample holds many counts of this clonotype. The V call is TRBV30, the J call TRBJ1-1; TRBD1 might be the D (6 bases). The V gene lost 1 base and the J gene lost 8 bases, with 20 bases spanning the gap. CDR3 length: 15 amino acids. Germline loops: CDR1 GTSNPN, CDR2 SVGIG (reference sequence). CDR3 protein: CAWSAVDRLPYEAFF. CDR3 sequence (DNA): TGTGCCTGGAGTGCCGTGGACAGACTCCCCTACGAAGCTTTCTTT.